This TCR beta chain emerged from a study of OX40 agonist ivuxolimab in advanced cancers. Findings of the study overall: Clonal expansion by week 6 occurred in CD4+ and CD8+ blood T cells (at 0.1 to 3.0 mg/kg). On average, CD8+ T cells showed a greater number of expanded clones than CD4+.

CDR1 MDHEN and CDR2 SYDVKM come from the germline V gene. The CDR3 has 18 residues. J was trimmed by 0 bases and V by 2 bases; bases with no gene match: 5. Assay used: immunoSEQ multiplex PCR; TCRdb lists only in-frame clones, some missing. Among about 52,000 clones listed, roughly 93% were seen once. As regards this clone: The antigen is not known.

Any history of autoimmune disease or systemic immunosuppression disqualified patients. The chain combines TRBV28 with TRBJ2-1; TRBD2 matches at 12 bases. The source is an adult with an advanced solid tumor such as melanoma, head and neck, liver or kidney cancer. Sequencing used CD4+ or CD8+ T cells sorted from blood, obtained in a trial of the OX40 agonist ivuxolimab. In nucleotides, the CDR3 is TGTGCCAGCAGTTTAGTAGGACTAGCGGGAAGCTCCTACAATGAGCAGTTCTTC. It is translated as CASSLVGLAGSSYNEQFF.